This T cell receptor beta chain was profiled in a study of blood T cell repertoires in COVID-19. Looking at the study overall: Sites across the United States, Italy and Spain contributed samples from acute and convalescent COVID-19.

In the source study's methods: Reference gene primer amplification gave nucleated cell count estimates. Profiling relied on immunoSEQ multiplex PCR, and the TCRdb table lists in-frame clones only, not all of them. V, J and clone size were drawn from that table, and D and trimming were deduced from the DNA. The sample yields some 100,000 clones, roughly 88% seen once. This receptor was obtained from a woman aged 55-69 years with acute or convalescent COVID-19. Sequencing input: peripheral blood.

The chain's CDR3 is CATSASGQFYGYTF. The CDR3, as DNA: TGTGCCACCAGTGCGTCGGGACAGTTCTATGGCTACACCTTC. V is TRBV24-1 and J is TRBJ1-2, with 7 nucleotides matching TRBD1. The germline gives CDR1 KGHDR, CDR2 SFDVKD. The CDR3 loop spans 14 amino acids. V gave up 5 bases and J gave up 4 bases; unmatched junction bases: 6.